The rows below give T cell receptor beta chains drawn from one sample of a study of T cells after yellow fever vaccination. TCRdb analysed the 5' RACE reads with MiXCR anew, one entry per CDR3 protein. The table lists 340,000 or so distinct CDR3 sequences, approximately 12% of them singletons. The sample was CD4+ T cells sorted from PBMCs, taken 15 days after the yellow fever booster vaccination. The receptors here all came from a man in his late teens or twenties who received the YFV17D yellow fever vaccine. Both conserved end residues are part of each CDR3. A D gene is named only where the DNA matches it firmly. A clone size is listed for some rows: how often the clone was seen (once, few, many), or a class if it is expanded.

>TRBJ2-3|many|TRBV5-1|TRBD2
TGCGCCAGCAGCTTGGCCGCTAGCGGGGGGGCCACCGATACGCAGTATTTT
CASSLAASGGATDTQYF
>TRBJ1-1|-|TRBV6-5|TRBD1
TGTGCCAGCAGGTTACAGGGGATGAGCACTGAAGCTTTCTTT
CASRLQGMSTEAFF
>TRBJ2-5|-|TRBV5-1|-
TGCGCCAGCGGATCAACAAGCCAAGAGACCCAGTACTTC
CASGSTSQETQYF
>TRBJ1-6|few|TRBV5-1|-
TGCGCCAGCAGCTTGAATCGGGGCGTGGGCTCACCCCTCCACTTT
CASSLNRGVGSPLHF
>TRBJ2-1|few|TRBV7-9|-
TGTGCCAGCAGCTTACTTAGCGTAATCTACAATGAGCAGTTCTTC
CASSLLSVIYNEQFF
>TRBJ2-3|few|TRBV7-6|-
TGTGCCAGCAGGGGCCAAAGGATCCCAGATACGCAGTATTTT
CASRGQRIPDTQYF
>TRBJ1-2|-|TRBV5-6|-
TGTGCCAGCAGCTTGGTTGGGATTTCGTACGGCTATGGCTACACCTTC
CASSLVGISYGYGYTF
>TRBJ2-1|few|TRBV6-4|-
TGTGCCAGCAGTGTCAAGGACAGTTTGTACTTCAATGAGCAGTTCTTC
CASSVKDSLYFNEQFF
>TRBJ2-3|-|TRBV4-2|-
TGTGCCAGCAGCCAAGTTCCCGGGCTCACAGATACGCAGTATTTT
CASSQVPGLTDTQYF
>TRBJ1-5|-|TRBV20-1|-
TGCAGTGCTAGAGATCAAGGCAGGGGCGGCAATCAGCCCCAGCATTTT
CSARDQGRGGNQPQHF
>TRBJ1-2|-|TRBV27|TRBD1
TGTGCCAGCGCAAGGGGGACAGGGGTTATTCAGGGGATCGTCGAGGCCTACACCTTC
CASARGTGVIQGIVEAYTF
>TRBJ1-3|few|TRBV7-2|-
TGTGCCAGCAGCTTAGCGGGCGGTCTCGGGAACACCATATATTTT
CASSLAGGLGNTIYF
>TRBJ1-2|few|TRBV28|TRBD1
TGTGCCAGCAGTTCCGGGACAGGGAACTATGGCTACACCTTC
CASSSGTGNYGYTF
>TRBJ2-3|-|TRBV29-1|TRBD2
TGCAGCGTTATTCGACTAGCTGGGATAGCAGATACGCAGTATTTT
CSVIRLAGIADTQYF
>TRBJ1-6|-|TRBV9|-
TGTGCCAGCAGCGTAGACTTCAGTTCACCCCTCCACTTT
CASSVDFSSPLHF
>TRBJ1-1|few|TRBV5-1|-
TGCGCCAGCAGCTTGGGGGCCGGTGACACTGAAGCTTTCTTT
CASSLGAGDTEAFF
>TRBJ2-1|-|TRBV29-1|TRBD1
TGCAGCGTGCGACCCGGGACAGGGTACAATGAGCAGTTCTTC
CSVRPGTGYNEQFF
>TRBJ2-3|few|TRBV3-1|TRBD2
TGTGCCAGCAGCCAAGGGGGCGGGACTAGCATGGATACGCAGTATTTT
CASSQGGGTSMDTQYF
>TRBJ2-2|many|TRBV5-4|TRBD1
TGTGCCAGCAGCACGGGGGACAGGGCCTCGAACACCGGGGAGCTGTTTTTT
CASSTGDRASNTGELFF
>TRBJ2-1|few|TRBV15|-
TGTGCCACCGCCACCTATGTGGTGAATGAGCAGTTCTTC
CATATYVVNEQFF
>TRBJ1-2|-|TRBV6-1|-
TGTGCCAGCAGGGAAAGTCAGAACTATGGCTACACCTTC
CASRESQNYGYTF
>TRBJ1-5|-|TRBV7-9|TRBD1
TGTGCCAGCGAAGAGGGGGCCGGCAATCAGCCCCAGCATTTT
CASEEGAGNQPQHF
>TRBJ2-1|-|TRBV6-5|-
TGTGCCAGCAGTTACTCTAGCGCGCACTACAATGAGCAGTTCTTC
CASSYSSAHYNEQFF
>TRBJ1-1|-|TRBV11-2|-
TGTGCCAGCAGCTTAGCTAAGAGGAACACTGAAGCTTTCTTT
CASSLAKRNTEAFF
>TRBJ2-3|-|TRBV4-3|TRBD2
TGCGCCAGCAGCCAAGAGGGAGCGCGGGGGGGCATTGCAGATACGCAGTATTTT
CASSQEGARGGIADTQYF
>TRBJ2-3|many|TRBV7-2|TRBD2
TGTGCCAGCAGCTTAGATCGGCGGGGGGTCAAAGATACGCAGTATTTT
CASSLDRRGVKDTQYF
>TRBJ2-1|few|TRBV27|TRBD2
TGTGCCAGCAGTGTGGGACTAGCGCCCGGTGAGCAGTTCTTC
CASSVGLAPGEQFF
>TRBJ2-1|-|TRBV7-2|-
TGTGCCAGCAGCGCTCCCTCCTACGGCGAGCAGTTCTTC
CASSAPSYGEQFF
>TRBJ1-6|few|TRBV18|-
TGTGCCAGCTCATCTAGTTCCGGGGGTTCACCCCTCCACTTT
CASSSSSGGSPLHF
>TRBJ2-3|few|TRBV5-1|-
TGCGCCAGCAGCTTGGGGCTAGCTAGCACAGATACGCAGTATTTT
CASSLGLASTDTQYF
>TRBJ1-4|-|TRBV6-2/TRBV6-3|-
TGTGCCAGCAGCCAGTGGATCGGGAAACTGTTTTTT
CASSQWIGKLFF
>TRBJ2-7|few|TRBV7-9|-
TGTGCCAGCAGCTTATCCCCGGCCTACGAGCAGTACTTC
CASSLSPAYEQYF
>TRBJ2-7|many|TRBV18|-
TGTGCCAGCACCGGGGCCTCCTACGAGCAGTACTTC
CASTGASYEQYF
>TRBJ1-1|-|TRBV28|-
TGTGCCAGCAGTTCGCCCGGGACCGAGAACACTGAAGCTTTCTTT
CASSSPGTENTEAFF
>TRBJ2-2|-|TRBV18|-
TGTGCCAGCTCACCGCGGGCGGGCATCCGGTCCGGGGAGCTGTTTTTT
CASSPRAGIRSGELFF
>TRBJ2-1|-|TRBV6-2/TRBV6-3|TRBD2
TGTGCCAGCAGTTCCCTAGCGGGGGGCAATGAGCAGTTCTTC
CASSSLAGGNEQFF
>TRBJ2-3|-|TRBV20-1|-
TGCAGTGCTTTCAACCCCTTGGTCAGGGAGAGCACAGATACGCAGTATTTT
CSAFNPLVRESTDTQYF
>TRBJ1-5|few|TRBV19|-
TGTGCCAGTAGTCCCGTAGGGGGAGGCAATCAGCCCCAGCATTTT
CASSPVGGGNQPQHF
>TRBJ1-6|-|TRBV3-1|-
TGTGCCAGCAGCCAGGGGAAGGTGCTGGGCATATCACCCCTCCACTTT
CASSQGKVLGISPLHF
>TRBJ2-5|-|TRBV5-1|-
TGCGCCAGCAGCTTGGGGGCAGGGGTCGGGGAGACCCAGTACTTC
CASSLGAGVGETQYF
>TRBJ2-5|-|TRBV18|TRBD2
TGTGCCAGCTCCCCGTACAGTAGCGGGGGAGGAGAGACCCAGTACTTC
CASSPYSSGGGETQYF
>TRBJ2-2|-|TRBV18|-
TGTGCCAGCTCACCATCCCAGGGGAGCACCGGGGAGCTGTTTTTT
CASSPSQGSTGELFF
>TRBJ2-5|few|TRBV12-3/TRBV12-4|TRBD2
TGTGCCAGCAGTTTATGGACTAGCGGGGGACAAGAGACCCAGTACTTC
CASSLWTSGGQETQYF
>TRBJ1-2|many|TRBV7-2|TRBD1
TGTGCCAGCAGCTTAAGGGACAGGGGGCGAGATGGCTACACCTTC
CASSLRDRGRDGYTF
>TRBJ2-3|many|TRBV20-1|-
TGCAGTGCCAGAGACTCATACACAGATACGCAGTATTTT
CSARDSYTDTQYF
>TRBJ2-3|few|TRBV7-2|TRBD2
TGTGCCAGCAGCCACAGCGGGGGGGCCCGCACAGATACGCAGTATTTT
CASSHSGGARTDTQYF
>TRBJ1-2|few|TRBV9|-
TGTGCCAGCAGCGTAGCGGAGGGGCTCTATGGCTACACCTTC
CASSVAEGLYGYTF
>TRBJ2-1|-|TRBV3-1|TRBD2
TGTGCCAGCAGCCCATCGGGACTAGCGGGAGGGAGAGGTAACCCACATGAGCAGTTCTTC
CASSPSGLAGGRGNPHEQFF
>TRBJ2-3|few|TRBV20-1|TRBD1
TGCAGTGGGCAGGACAGGAGAAGCACAGATACGCAGTATTTT
CSGQDRRSTDTQYF
>TRBJ1-4|-|TRBV5-1|-
TGCGCCAGCAGCTCCATGGGTGAAAAACTGTTTTTT
CASSSMGEKLFF
>TRBJ2-1|few|TRBV5-4|TRBD2
TGTGCCAGCAGCTTTGAGCTAGCGGGGAACAATGAGCAGTTCTTC
CASSFELAGNNEQFF
>TRBJ1-6|-|TRBV20-1|-
TGCAGTGCTAGCCCAACAGGGAACTATAATTCACCCCTCCACTTT
CSASPTGNYNSPLHF
>TRBJ1-3|few|TRBV6-5|-
TGTGCCAGCAAAGGTGCCGGAAACACCATATATTTT
CASKGAGNTIYF
>TRBJ1-5|many|TRBV6-5|-
TGTGCCAGCAGCCGGACAGCGCCTAGCAATCAGCCCCAGCATTTT
CASSRTAPSNQPQHF
>TRBJ2-7|few|TRBV10-3|-
TGTGCCATCAGTGTGGAGGCGGCAGGCGAGCAGTACTTC
CAISVEAAGEQYF